A single sample gave rise to the 31 T cell receptor beta chains below, sequenced in a study of tumor-infiltrating lymphocytes in primary liver carcinoma. With around 450 ng total RNA as template and a constant-region primer, TCR beta cDNA was made. Employing slightly modified ARM-PCR, three nested multiplex PCR rounds were run, and these gave rise to the TCR beta libraries. TRBV1-TRBV30 forward primers and a C-beta reverse primer were used in the first two PCR rounds, which each ran for ten to eleven cycles. TCRdb called the multiplex PCR reads again in MiXCR, with one record for every CDR3 protein. The profile covers 100,000 or so distinct CDR3 sequences, with about 70% appearing a single time and 9.5% to 15% taken by the ten largest. The source material, 20-30 mg of unsorted bulk tissue, was used to co-extract RNA and DNA. The material sequenced was liver tumor tissue from sampling region 2. As to subset: tumor region T2, inferior pole. The receptors shown here come from an older woman with primary liver carcinoma and hepatitis B virus infection.

As regards this clonotype: The conserved final phenylalanine or tryptophan is absent from the CDR3, which likely points to a read error. CDR3 in DNA: TGTGCCAGCAGTCTCCGTGACTACTCCGGGGAGCTGTTTTAT. Residues: CASSLRDYSGELFY. The genes are TRBV12-3 or TRBV12-4 and TRBJ2-2; D might be TRBD2 (5 bases). The CDR3 loop spans 14 amino acids. V lost 5 bases to trimming and J lost 6 bases, with 13 bases between them.

A note on this clonotype: The junction departs from germline at one end; a sequencing error may be responsible. The genes are TRBV11-2 and TRBJ2-3, with D perhaps matching TRBD2 (5 bases). There are 14 residues in the CDR3. CDR1 SGHAT and CDR2 FQNNGV come from the germline V gene. The CDR3, as DNA: TGTGCTAGCAGCTTACTTGGGAGCACAGATGCGCAGTATTTT. As protein: CASSLLGSTDAQYF.

The chain couples TRBV28 to TRBJ1-1; 11 bases match TRBD1. The trim removed 6 bases at V and 10 bases at J, leaving 10 bases unmatched. Germline V CDR1 and CDR2: MDHEN, SYDVKM. This CDR3 contains 14 residues. This CDR3 reads CASSLGQGASRAFF. Here the CDR3 DNA reads TGTGCCAGCAGCCTAGGACAGGGGGCATCCCGAGCTTTCTTT.

This clonotype showed up just a few times. The chain's CDR3 is CATSDTSGSHGNEQFF. CDR3 bases: TGTGCCACCAGTGATACTAGCGGGAGCCACGGCAATGAGCAGTTCTTC. This chain uses TRBV24-1 with TRBJ2-1; 11 nucleotides line up with TRBD2. The V gene's germline CDR1 is KGHDR and CDR2 SFDVKD. Unmatched junction bases numbered 6, after V lost 3 bases and J lost 6 bases. The CDR3 has 16 residues.

A remark on this clonotype: This may be a read error, as it is one base from a much larger clone. This sequence joins TRBV28 and TRBJ2-3; unclear D gene. The CDR3 runs 14 residues. Germline CDR1 MDHEN, CDR2 SYDVKM. The CDR3, as DNA: TGTGTCAGCAGTTTAGAAGCGACGGCAGATACGCAGTATTTT. Amino acids: CVSSLEATADTQYF.

About this clonotype: One junction end disagrees with the germline gene, perhaps due to a read error. CDR3 sequence (DNA): TGTGTCAGCTGCTCGGACGTTGGCCAGCCCCAGCATTTT. Its translation is CVSCSDVGQPQHF. V gene TRBV7-8 combines with J gene TRBJ1-5; D unclear. The CDR3 is 13 amino acids. Germline V gene sequence: CDR1 SGHVS, CDR2 FQNEAQ.

V usage is TRBV11-3 and J usage is TRBJ2-1; D may be TRBD1 or TRBD2 (6 bases each). Looked up from germline, CDR1 is SGHNT and CDR2 is YENEEA. The CDR3 is 13 amino acids. Trimming took off 6 bases at V and 15 bases at J, with 21 bases between the two ends. The CDR3 DNA reads TGTGCCAGCAGTGCCGGGGGCTACAATGTGAGGTTCTTC. The encoded protein is CASSAGGYNVRFF. The complete variable domain, with remaining parts taken from reference TRBV11-3 and TRBJ2-1, reads EAGVVQSPRYKIIEKKQPVAFWCNPISGHNTLYWYLQNLGQGPELLIRYENEEAVDDSQLPKDRFSAERLKGVDSTLKIQPAELGDSAVYLCASSAGGYNVRFFGPGTRLTVL.

Concerning this clonotype itself: A much more abundant neighbour one base away suggests this may be a read error. The genes are TRBV12-5 and TRBJ2-3; 7 bases match TRBD1. This CDR3 spans 12 amino acids. Germline CDR1 reads LGHNT; CDR2 reads FRNRAP. The CDR3 protein is CTSAPEGAAQYF. The CDR3 region has the DNA TGTACTAGTGCCCCAGAGGGGGCGGCGCAGTATTTT. Filled out from reference TRBV12-5 and TRBJ2-3, the complete variable domain reads DARVTQTPRHKVTEMGQEVTMRCQPILGHNTVFWYRQTMMQGLELLAYFRNRAPLDDSGMPKDRFSAEMPDATLATLKIQPSEPRDSAVYFCTSAPEGAAQYFGPGTRLTVL.

This clonotype came up many times. The chain links TRBV5-1 to TRBJ2-3; TRBD2 matches 10 bases. Germline assignment: CDR1 SGHRS and CDR2 YFSETQ. V shed 3 bases and J 6 bases; nucleotides not matched to a gene: 4. The CDR3 is 14 amino acids. The CDR3 coding sequence is TGCGCCAGCAGCTCGAGCGGGGGGGAGGATACGCAGTATTTT. This sequence encodes CASSSSGGEDTQYF.

This clonotype was detected ten times or more. The chain carries TRBV12-3 or TRBV12-4 and TRBJ2-7, with TRBD1 matching 8 bases. The CDR3 loop spans 15 amino acids. V lost 1 base and J lost 2; bases outside the gene matches: 4. The CDR3 DNA follows: TGTGCCAGCAGTTTAGTCCCGGACAGGGCCTACGAGCAGTACTTC. Amino acids: CASSLVPDRAYEQYF.

In the case of this clonotype: At one boundary the junction diverges from the germline segment, which might be a read error. V usage is TRBV11-3 and J usage is TRBJ2-1; TRBD2 matches 10 bases. Germline V gene lookup returns CDR1 SGHNT and CDR2 YENEEA. The CDR3 spans 15 residues. The CDR3 sequence: CDSSLETSGKLEQFF. The CDR3 bases are TGTGACAGCAGCTTAGAAACTAGCGGGAAGCTCGAGCAGTTCTTC.

With regard to this clonotype: Compared with germline, one end of the junction differs, possibly owing to a read error. J is TRBJ2-1 and V is TRBV11-2; TRBD2 matches 8 bases. CDR3 length: 15 amino acids. Germline values: CDR1 SGHAT, CDR2 FQNNGV. The CDR3 bases are TGTGCCAGCAGCTCGGCTAGCGGGTTTAACGATGAGCAGCTCTTC. This codes for CASSSASGFNDEQLF.

As concerns this clonotype: Its ends do not fully match the called genes, so a read error is possible. The J gene is TRBJ2-5, the V gene TRBV28, with TRBD1 matching over 8 bases. Germline values: CDR1 MDHEN, CDR2 SYDVKM. The CDR3 is 13 amino acids. This CDR3 is CTSNRTGLETQYF. CDR3 DNA: TGTACCAGCAATCGGACAGGGCTGGAGACCCAGTACTTC.

This clonotype was observed once. The junction differs from germline at one of its ends, possibly a read error. The chain joins TRBV10-3 to TRBJ2-2; D is uncertain. The CDR3 runs 15 residues. Germline V gene lookup returns CDR1 ENHRY and CDR2 SYGVKD. In nucleotides, the CDR3 is TGTGCCCTCAGTGAGAATTCGGCGTACACCTGGGAGCTGTTTTTT. Translating it yields CALSENSAYTWELFF.

Concerning this clonotype: The junction departs from the called germline gene at one end, perhaps through a read error. The genes are TRBV6-5 and TRBJ2-7; unclear D gene. The tail of the sequence fits TRBJ2-1 better, so the J call may be wrong. CDR1 and CDR2 (germline): MNHEY, SVGAGI. The CDR3 has 14 residues. CDR3 protein: CDSSYSTGYYEQFF. For the CDR3, the DNA is TGTGACAGCAGTTACTCGACCGGGTACTACGAGCAGTTCTTC.

In regard to this clonotype: A much more abundant neighbour one base away suggests this may be a read error. The gene calls are TRBV28 and TRBJ2-2, with TRBD1 matching over 9 bases. The CDR3 runs to 14 residues. Germline CDR1 is MDHEN and CDR2 is SYDVKM. In nucleotides, the CDR3 is TGTGCCAGCAGGGGACAGGGTTGGACCGGGAAGCTGTTTTTT. Amino acids: CASRGQGWTGKLFF. Combining the CDR3 with reference TRBV28 and TRBJ2-2 gives the whole variable domain DVKVTQSSRYLVKRTGEKVFLECVQDMDHENMFWYRQDPGLGLRLIYFSYDVKMKEKGDIPEGYSVSREKKERFSLILESASTNQTSMYLCASRGQGWTGKLFFGEGSRLTVL.

The chain joins TRBV7-9 to TRBJ2-7, with 8 bases matching TRBD1. Germline lookup yields CDR1 SEHNR and CDR2 FQNEAQ (reference sequence). V was pared by 5 bases and J by 3 bases, with 6 bases of the junction left unmatched. The CDR3 is 14 amino acids. CDR3 loop: CASSILGTGYEQYF. As DNA, the CDR3 is TGTGCCAGCAGCATACTTGGGACAGGCTACGAGCAGTACTTC.

As to this clonotype: The missing conserved phenylalanine or tryptophan at the end of this CDR3 makes a read error likely. This chain joins TRBV11-2 and TRBJ2-5; 9 bases are a match to TRBD2. This CDR3 contains 16 residues. Looked up from germline, CDR1 is SGHAT and CDR2 is FQNNGV. CDR3 bases: TGTGCCAACAGCTACTCACGTGGTAGCGGGAGAGAGACCCAGTACCTC. Its translation is CANSYSRGSGRETQYL.

This clonotype has only one observation. This CDR3 fails to terminate in the conserved phenylalanine or tryptophan, so it likely reflects a read error. It is unclear where the CDR3 begins or ends on the DNA, so no DNA is shown, and the CDR3 is as TCRdb lists it. The CDR3 sequence: CASSSQPVGQETRYL. The rearrangement joins TRBV7-9 to TRBJ2-5. The CDR3 length is 15 residues, termini included. CDR1 is SEHNR, CDR2 FQNEAQ, per germline (reference sequence).

In regard to this clonotype: An end of the junction differs from the germline gene, which may be a read error. CDR3 residues: CASGQVGYEHYF. The CDR3 bases are TGTGCCAGCGGCCAAGTAGGGTACGAGCACTACTTC. The rearrangement links TRBV28 to TRBJ2-7; D is uncertain. Per the germline V gene, CDR1 is MDHEN and CDR2 is SYDVKM. The CDR3 sequence is 12 residues long.

This clonotype was seen at least ten times. The chain uses TRBV5-1 and TRBJ1-1; a weak D match, TRBD1 (5 bases). V lost 0 bases to trimming and J lost 1 base, with 7 bases between them. The CDR3 contains 14 residues. Germline V gene data show CDR1 as SGHRS and CDR2 as YFSETQ. CDR3 protein: CASSLGQTNTEAFF. The CDR3, as DNA: TGCGCCAGCAGCTTGGGACAGACGAACACTGAAGCTTTCTTT.

On this clonotype: One junction end disagrees with the germline gene, perhaps due to a read error. The chain joins TRBV4-2 to TRBJ2-1; 15 bases fit TRBD2. The CDR3 has 18 amino acids. The V gene's germline CDR1 is LGHNA and CDR2 YNFKEQ. CDR3 sequence reads: CASNRGLAGGSSYDEQFF. In DNA form, the CDR3 reads TGTGCCAGCAACCGAGGACTAGCGGGAGGGAGTTCCTACGATGAGCAGTTCTTC.

Concerning this clonotype: This clone may be a read error of a much larger clone one base away. This CDR3 is CASSLPLSSGGILIAKNIQYF. The CDR3 region has the DNA TGTGCCAGCAGCTTGCCTTTGAGTAGCGGGGGCATCCTAATAGCCAAAAACATTCAGTACTTC. This rearrangement joins TRBV5-4 to TRBJ2-4, with TRBD2 matching 9 bases. CDR1 and CDR2 from the germline V gene are SGHNT and YYREEE (reference sequence). The ends lost 1 base at V and 0 bases at J; junction bases unmatched: 17. This CDR3 region has 21 residues.

This clonotype was observed a handful of times. A much larger clone sits a single nucleotide away, making a read error possible. DNA of the CDR3: TGTGTCAGCAGCTTAGCGGGGGCGGGCCAAGAGACCCAGTACTTC. Its protein product is CVSSLAGAGQETQYF. The gene calls are TRBV7-8 and TRBJ2-5; 9 nucleotides match TRBD2. This CDR3 spans 15 amino acids. From germline, CDR1 is SGHVS and CDR2 FQNEAQ.

The rearrangement links TRBV5-1 to TRBJ2-3, with 10 bases matching TRBD2. CDR3 size: 16 residues. CDR1 is SGHRS, CDR2 YFSETQ, per germline. V was pared by 6 bases and J by 0 bases, with 7 bases of the junction left unmatched. CDR3 sequence (DNA): TGCGCCAGCAACACCAAGACTAGCGGGAGCACAGATACGCAGTATTTT. Translated, it gives CASNTKTSGSTDTQYF.

In this sample, this clonotype turned up a few times. Since the CDR3 does not end with the conserved phenylalanine or tryptophan, this likely comes from a read error. The chain is built from TRBV12-3 or TRBV12-4 and TRBJ1-6, with D possibly TRBD1 on 6 matching bases. The CDR3 contains 15 residues. The V and J ends lost 5 bases and 7 bases respectively, with 15 bases between them. The CDR3 nucleotides read TGTGCCAGCAGTCGTCGAGAGGGGGGAAATTCACCCCTCCACATT. Its translation is CASSRREGGNSPLHI.

This chain links TRBV25-1 with TRBJ2-2; no reliable D call. Trimming removed 6 bases at V and 7 bases at J, with 6 bases between. CDR1 and CDR2 (germline): MGHDK, SYGVNS. This CDR3 has 11 amino acids. DNA of the CDR3: TGTGCCAGCAGCTCTCTCGGGGAGCTGTTTTTT. Translating gives CASSSLGELFF.

This clonotype was picked up many times. The chain couples TRBV6-6 to TRBJ2-1, with TRBD1 matching 12 bases. This CDR3 has 15 residues. J was trimmed by 5 bases and V by 4 bases; bases with no gene match: 3. CDR1 and CDR2 (germline): MNHNY, SVGAGI (reference sequence). The DNA of the CDR3 is TGTGCCAGCAGTTGGGGACAGGGGGCACACAATGAGCAGTTCTTC. It yields the protein CASSWGQGAHNEQFF.

The genes are TRBV7-3 and TRBJ2-1; 11 nucleotides agree with TRBD2. Germline CDR1 SGHTA, CDR2 FQGTGA. V shed 7 bases, J shed 6 bases, and the junction held 8 bases outside the gene matches. The CDR3 covers 15 residues. The chain's CDR3 is CASTPGLADTNEQFF. Written as DNA, the CDR3 is TGTGCCAGCACTCCGGGACTAGCGGATACCAATGAGCAGTTCTTC.

CDR3 in DNA: TGTGCCAGCAGGGGTAGGGCAGGGGGCGCCCAGGGGAGCACTGAAGCTTTCTTT. This gives the protein CASRGRAGGAQGSTEAFF. The rearrangement uses TRBV2 and TRBJ1-1, with TRBD1 matching 8 bases. Germline values: CDR1 SNHLY, CDR2 FYNNEI. The CDR3 runs 18 residues. Trimming removed 6 bases from V and 4 bases from J; junction bases left unmatched: 19.

This chain uses TRBV28 with TRBJ1-2; TRBD1 might be the D (5 bases). Germline V gene lookup returns CDR1 MDHEN and CDR2 SYDVKM. There are 16 residues in the CDR3. V was trimmed by 1 base and J by 4 bases, leaving 16 bases between them. The CDR3 is CASSLSWPGGSYGYTF. CDR3 in DNA: TGTGCCAGCAGTTTATCTTGGCCTGGGGGGTCCTATGGCTACACCTTC.